The T cell receptor beta chain under discussion was sequenced for a study of T-cell reconstitution after alpha-beta-depleted transplantation in children. Researchers prepared the TCRbeta library using unique molecular identifiers, the study reports. Each CDR3 protein gets one entry after TCRdb re-called the PCR reads with MiXCR. The sample contains about 610,000 distinct CDR3 sequences, roughly a tenth of which appear only once. Losses at the gene ends were 9 bases for V and 8 bases for J; bases not matched to a gene: 22. The CDR3 contains 18 residues. The sequencing here drew on PBMCs from the stem cell graft donor, taken from the stem cell graft. This chain connects TRBV5-3 to TRBJ2-4; TRBD2 matches at 11 bases. TRBV5-3 is identified as an open reading frame with a role that is uncertain. The TCR was taken from a human donor who donated a stem cell graft to a child with acute myeloid leukemia. This chain's CDR3 is CATSPITGLAATGDIQYF. Here the CDR3 DNA reads TGTGCCACTTCACCTATTACGGGACTAGCGGCAACAGGGGACATTCAGTACTTC.